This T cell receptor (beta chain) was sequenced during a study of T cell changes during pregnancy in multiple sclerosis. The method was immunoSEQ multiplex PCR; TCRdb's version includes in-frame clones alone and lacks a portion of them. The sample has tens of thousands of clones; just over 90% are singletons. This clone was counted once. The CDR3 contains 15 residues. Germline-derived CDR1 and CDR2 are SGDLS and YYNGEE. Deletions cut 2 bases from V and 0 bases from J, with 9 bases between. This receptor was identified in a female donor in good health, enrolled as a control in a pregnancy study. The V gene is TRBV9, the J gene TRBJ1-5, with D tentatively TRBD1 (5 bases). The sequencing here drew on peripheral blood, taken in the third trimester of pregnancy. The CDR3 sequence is CASSVGGSSNQPQHF. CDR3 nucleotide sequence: TGTGCCAGCAGCGTTGGGGGGAGTAGCAATCAGCCCCAGCATTTT.